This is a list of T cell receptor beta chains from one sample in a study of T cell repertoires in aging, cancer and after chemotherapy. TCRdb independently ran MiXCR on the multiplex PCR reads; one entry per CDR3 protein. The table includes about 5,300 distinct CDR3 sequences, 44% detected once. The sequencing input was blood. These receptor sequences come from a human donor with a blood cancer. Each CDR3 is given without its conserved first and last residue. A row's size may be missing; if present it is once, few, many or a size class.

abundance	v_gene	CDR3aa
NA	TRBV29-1	SVGQGRNQPQH
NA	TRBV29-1	SIEDLGRVGGYT
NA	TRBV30	AWSPTGEETQY
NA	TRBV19	ASSPGTSGSQETQY
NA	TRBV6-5	ASSAGLAGNEQY
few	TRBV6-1	ASSSQGGEQF
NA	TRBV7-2	ASSLVGTGNTGELF
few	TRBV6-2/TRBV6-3	ASSPVAGGPGHEQF
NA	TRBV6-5	ASSYSVAGPYEQY
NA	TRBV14	ATAVGSGQSSQY
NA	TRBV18	ASRQGPNSPLH
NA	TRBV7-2	ASSLGVAGGPDTQY
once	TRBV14	ASSPEAGYHEQY
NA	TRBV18	ASSDTSGHYEQY
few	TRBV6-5	ASSTTSPSKNIQY
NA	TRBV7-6	ASSLTPDRPISGNTIY